The rows below give T cell receptor beta chains drawn from one sample of a study of T cells in localized non-small cell lung cancer. Assay: immunoSEQ multiplex PCR; the TCRdb copy retains only in-frame clones and omits some. The table includes 70,000 or so clones, about 88% detected once. Sample: peripheral blood, taken before any cancer treatment. These receptors were taken from a female donor of 60 years or more with stage I lung adenocarcinoma. The CDR3 runs from the conserved cysteine through the conserved F or W. Fields, in order: clone size, D gene, V gene, J gene, CDR3 DNA, CDR3 protein. A D gene is named only where the DNA matches it firmly. Part of the rows lack a size; the others show once, few, many or a class for expanded clones.

-	TRBD2	TRBV7-6	TRBJ2-1	TGTGCCAGCAGCCTCTGGACTAGCGGGAGTTACAATGAGCAGTTCTTC	CASSLWTSGSYNEQFF
-	TRBD1	TRBV9	TRBJ2-7	TGTGCCAGCAGCGGGAGGGGACAGGCGGAGCAGTACTTC	CASSGRGQAEQYF
-	TRBD1	TRBV5-1	TRBJ1-2	TGCGCCAGCAGCTTTAGAGATACAGGGGATGGCTACACCTTC	CASSFRDTGDGYTF
-	-	TRBV7-7	TRBJ2-5	TGTGCCAGCAGCCGGCGGGATCTCGAGACCCAGTACTTC	CASSRRDLETQYF
-	-	TRBV7-2	TRBJ2-5	TGTGCCAGCAGCTTAGGGCCAACAGGATCTCAAGAGACCCAGTACTTC	CASSLGPTGSQETQYF
-	-	TRBV4-3	TRBJ2-3	TGCGCCAGCAGCCAAGAACGTATCACAGATACGCAGTATTTT	CASSQERITDTQYF
-	-	TRBV6-1	TRBJ2-7	TGTGCCAGCACCTACCGGCCCAATTACGAGCAGTACTTC	CASTYRPNYEQYF
-	-	TRBV27	TRBJ2-2	TGTGCCAGCTCCTGGGCGGGGCTCGGGGAGCTGTTTTTT	CASSWAGLGELFF
-	-	TRBV5-1	TRBJ2-1	TGCGCCAGCAGCTTCGACCGCAATGAGCAGTTCTTC	CASSFDRNEQFF
-	TRBD1	TRBV5-1	TRBJ1-3	TGCGCCAGCAGCTTGAATGTGCCAGGGGGCTCTGGAAACACCATATATTTT	CASSLNVPGGSGNTIYF
-	TRBD2	TRBV4-2	TRBJ2-5	TGTGCCAGCAGCTCCCTAGCGGGGGCCCCCATAGAGACCCAGTACTTC	CASSSLAGAPIETQYF
few	-	TRBV4-1	TRBJ1-1	TGCGCCAGCAGCCAATCGCCGGGGGATGACACTGAAGCTTTCTTT	CASSQSPGDDTEAFF
-	-	TRBV7-9	TRBJ2-1	TGTGCCAGCAGCCCCACCCCCAATGAGCAGTTCTTC	CASSPTPNEQFF
-	TRBD1	TRBV5-3	TRBJ1-5	TGTGCCAGAAGCTTAGGGGTGGGAAGGGGGCCCAGCGATCAGCCCCAGCATTTT	CARSLGVGRGPSDQPQHF
-	TRBD1	TRBV7-6	TRBJ1-6	TGTGCCAGCAGCTTAGGTCAACAGGGGGCCTATCTAAATAATTCACCCCTCCACTTT	CASSLGQQGAYLNNSPLHF
-	TRBD1	TRBV28	TRBJ2-5	TGTGCCAGTGTATCCCCGGGACAGGGGACAGAGACCCAGTACTTC	CASVSPGQGTETQYF
-	TRBD1	TRBV9	TRBJ1-1	TGTGCCAGCAGCGTAGATGTTGGGGAGCCGGGACAGAGGGCTTTCTTT	CASSVDVGEPGQRAFF
-	TRBD2	TRBV2	TRBJ2-5	TGTGCCAGCAGTTCTAGCGGGAGGGTTGGGACCCAGTACTTC	CASSSSGRVGTQYF
-	TRBD1	TRBV19	TRBJ1-1	TGTGCCAGTAGTACCCGGACAGGGAAGAACACTGAAGCTTTCTTT	CASSTRTGKNTEAFF
-	TRBD1	TRBV5-1	TRBJ1-2	TGCGCCAGCAGCCCCCAGGGACAGGGTAGCTATGGCTACACCTTC	CASSPQGQGSYGYTF
-	-	TRBV7-3	TRBJ2-3	TGTGCCAGCAGCTACACGTTTAGCACAGATACGCAGTATTTT	CASSYTFSTDTQYF
few	-	TRBV7-2	TRBJ1-6	TGTGCCAGCAGCCCCAATAATTCACCCCTCCACTTT	CASSPNNSPLHF
few	TRBD1	TRBV5-1	TRBJ2-3	TGCGCCAGCAGCGAACAGGGGGCTCCGAATACGCAGTATTTT	CASSEQGAPNTQYF
-	-	TRBV5-1	TRBJ1-3	TGCGCCAGCAGCTTGGGGACACAGGGAAACACCATATATTTT	CASSLGTQGNTIYF
-	TRBD1	TRBV18	TRBJ1-3	TGTGCCAGCTCACCGACCCCGGGGACAGATCGATCTGGAAACACCATATATTTT	CASSPTPGTDRSGNTIYF
-	-	TRBV12-5	TRBJ2-3	TGTGCTAGTGGTTTGACCTCAGGTGATACGCAGTATTTT	CASGLTSGDTQYF
-	-	TRBV7-9	TRBJ2-3	TGTGCCAGCAGCCCAGCACTAGATAGCACAGATACGCAGTATTTT	CASSPALDSTDTQYF
-	TRBD2	TRBV12-5	TRBJ2-4	TGTGCTAGTGGTCTTAGGGTGGGGACTATCGTAAAACGGGGCAAAAACATTCAGTACTTC	CASGLRVGTIVKRGKNIQYF
-	-	TRBV2	TRBJ2-1	TGTGCCAGCAGTGTTGGCAGGGTTGCTGAGCAGTTCTTC	CASSVGRVAEQFF
-	-	TRBV6-5	TRBJ2-1	TGTGCCAGCAGTTATTTTCGGCGGTCCACCTACAATGAGCAGTTCTTC	CASSYFRRSTYNEQFF
-	-	TRBV28	TRBJ2-7	TGTGCCAGCAGCCCGAGTAGACCCAATTCTTACGAGCAGTACTTC	CASSPSRPNSYEQYF
once	-	TRBV11-2	TRBJ2-2	TGTGCCAGCAGCTTAAGAGGTGTCGACACCGGGGAGCTGTTTTTT	CASSLRGVDTGELFF
-	-	TRBV5-1	TRBJ2-1	TGCGCCAGCAGCCTCGAGGAGGTGGGCTACAATGAGCAGTTCTTC	CASSLEEVGYNEQFF
-	TRBD1	TRBV2	TRBJ2-5	TGTGCCAGCAGGGGACAGGGAGAGACCCAGTACTTC	CASRGQGETQYF
-	-	TRBV10-2	TRBJ2-1	TGCGCCAGCAGTGAGAGGGTAAATGAGCAGTTCTTC	CASSERVNEQFF
-	TRBD1	TRBV9	TRBJ2-1	TGTGCCAGCAGCACCTTTCCGGGACAGTTATCAAATGAGCAGTTCTTC	CASSTFPGQLSNEQFF
-	-	TRBV7-8	TRBJ1-1	TGTGCCAGCAGCTTAAAAGGGGGGACTGAAGCTTTCTTT	CASSLKGGTEAFF
-	TRBD1	TRBV6-5	TRBJ2-7	TGTGCCAGCAGCGCGACAGGGACCTACGAGCAGTACTTC	CASSATGTYEQYF
-	-	TRBV2	TRBJ1-3	TGTGCCAGCAGCGAATGGGGTTCTGGAAACACCATATATTTT	CASSEWGSGNTIYF
-	TRBD2	TRBV7-3	TRBJ2-1	TGTGCCAGCAGCTTAAGCGGGGGGCAATACAATGAGCAGTTCTTC	CASSLSGGQYNEQFF
-	-	TRBV19	TRBJ2-3	TGTGCCAGTAGCGTTTTTTCGACTGGCACAGATACGCAGTATTTT	CASSVFSTGTDTQYF
-	-	TRBV7-3	TRBJ2-5	TGTGCCAGCAGCTTAAAAGAGACCCAGTACTTC	CASSLKETQYF
-	TRBD2	TRBV2	TRBJ2-7	TGTGCCAGCACTAGGACTAGCGGAAGCAGTGGGGAGCAGTACTTC	CASTRTSGSSGEQYF
-	-	TRBV2	TRBJ1-1	TGTGCCAGCAGTGAAATCGCCATTTACACTGAAGCTTTCTTT	CASSEIAIYTEAFF
-	-	TRBV6-6	TRBJ1-5	TGTGCCAGCAGTTACTCGACTTGGGTTGAACAGCCCCAGCATTTT	CASSYSTWVEQPQHF
-	-	TRBV5-1	TRBJ2-2	TGCGCCAGCAGCTCCACTACAACCGGGGAGCTGTTTTTT	CASSSTTTGELFF
-	-	TRBV18	TRBJ2-7	TGTGCCAGCTCACCGAAGGACGGGGCCTACGAGCAGTACTTC	CASSPKDGAYEQYF
-	-	TRBV7-3	TRBJ1-6	TGTGCCAGCAGCAAGGGACTCTATAATTCACCCCTCCACTTT	CASSKGLYNSPLHF
-	-	TRBV6-6	TRBJ2-1	TGTGCCAGCAGCCCAGGGGAGTCGTCCTACAATGAGCAGTTCTTC	CASSPGESSYNEQFF
-	-	TRBV19	TRBJ1-6	TGTGCCAGTAGTATAGCGCAGTATAATTCACCCCTCCACTTT	CASSIAQYNSPLHF
-	-	TRBV21-1	TRBJ2-5	TGTGCCAGCAGCAAAGCTATGACAGGGGGCGGGTTCGCTCAAGAGACCCAGTACTTC	CASSKAMTGGGFAQETQYF
-	-	TRBV10-3	TRBJ1-2	TGTGCCATCAGTGAGAGTCTACAGGGAATGAGTGGCTACACCTTC	CAISESLQGMSGYTF
-	-	TRBV6-5	TRBJ2-5	TGTGCCAGCAGTTACGTAGCGACAGGAGGGGCAGAGACCCAGTACTTC	CASSYVATGGAETQYF
-	-	TRBV19	TRBJ1-2	TGTGCCAGTAGTGGACGGCGACAGATCAACTATGGCTACACCTTC	CASSGRRQINYGYTF